The rows below give T cell receptor beta chains drawn from one sample of a study of T cell repertoires in cytomegalovirus infection. One entry per CDR3 protein, called by TCRdb with MiXCR from the reads. In the table there are 200,000 to 300,000 distinct CDR3 sequences, approximately 14% of which are singletons. The sample consisted of PBMCs. Source of these receptors: a human donor in good health (CMV status not recorded). Some clones in this sample may be carry-over from other donors' samples. CDR3s include the opening cysteine and the closing phenylalanine or tryptophan. Fields, in order: D gene, V gene, CDR3 protein. D genes are given only for firm matches.

>NA|TRBV12-3/TRBV12-4
CASSLRGEKLFF
>TRBD2|TRBV7-9
CASSSRLAGGALGNEQFF
>TRBD1|TRBV7-9
CASSLAPGQGLDEQFF
>NA|TRBV15
CATSRDGTVQETQYF
>NA|TRBV7-2
CASSLGAVSGNTIYF
>TRBD1|TRBV25-1
CASSVGDRDAGELFF
>TRBD1|TRBV7-6
CASSLGQGGSPLHF
>NA|TRBV7-2
CASSLSSDRNYGYTF
>NA|TRBV5-1
CASSPGGLGPQHF
>NA|TRBV7-6
CASSPNSSYNEQFF
>TRBD2|TRBV6-2/TRBV6-3
CASRSSGVYNEQFF
>TRBD2|TRBV10-3
CAISESFGLAGAYEQFF
>NA|TRBV11-2
CASSSGPTYEQYF
>TRBD1|TRBV15
CATSRGGKAGTGRWLAFF
>NA|TRBV2
CASVEEKFSDTQCF
>TRBD1|TRBV12-3/TRBV12-4
CASSSQGAGEAFF
>NA|TRBV6-6
CASSSYRSEETQYF
>NA|TRBV7-3
CASSLAPGTHNEQFF
>NA|TRBV7-2
CASTPAPGPPGDTQYF
>TRBD2|TRBV4-2
CASSQAQLLAGEFSYEQYF
>NA|TRBV11-2
CASSAQTGNTEAFF
>TRBD1|TRBV7-8
CASSLEGLGRGSYEQYF
>NA|TRBV12-3/TRBV12-4
CASRQDRDRNTEAFF
>NA|TRBV2
CASSPLRANEQYF
>NA|TRBV11-2
CASGNRELLGYTF
>NA|TRBV7-9
CASSLEPLAGARGHNQPQHF
>NA|TRBV4-1
CASSQGPAINYGYTF
>NA|TRBV12-3/TRBV12-4
CASSPRTPSNQPQHF
>NA|TRBV7-2
CASSSTLDSFGGYTF
>NA|TRBV7-2
CASRRGDSYNEQFF
>TRBD1|TRBV18
CASSPEQGGEQYF
>NA|TRBV28
CASSSKLYYGYTF
>NA|TRBV4-1
CASSPPYSYEQYF
>NA|TRBV20-1
CSATQGGTEAFF
>NA|TRBV12-3/TRBV12-4
CASSTIQGTEAFF
>TRBD1|TRBV2
CASSGGNTEAFF
>TRBD2|TRBV15
CASSSEAGDTGTLFF
>NA|TRBV20-1
CSALYNEQFF
>NA|TRBV7-2
CASSLGMDGTAQHF
>NA|TRBV12-3/TRBV12-4
CASSPGLLNTGELFF
>TRBD2|TRBV7-3
CASSSSGGNEQFF